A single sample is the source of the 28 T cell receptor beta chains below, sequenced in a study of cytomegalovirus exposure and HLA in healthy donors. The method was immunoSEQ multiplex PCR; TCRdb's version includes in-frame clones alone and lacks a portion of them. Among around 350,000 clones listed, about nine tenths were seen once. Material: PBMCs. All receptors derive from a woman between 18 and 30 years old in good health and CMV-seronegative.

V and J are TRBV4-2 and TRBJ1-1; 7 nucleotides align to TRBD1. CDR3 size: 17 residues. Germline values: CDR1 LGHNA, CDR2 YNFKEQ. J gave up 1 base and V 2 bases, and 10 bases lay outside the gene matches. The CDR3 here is CASSQPTGKVQNTEAFF. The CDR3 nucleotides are TGTGCCAGCAGCCAACCGACAGGGAAAGTTCAGAACACTGAAGCTTTCTTT.

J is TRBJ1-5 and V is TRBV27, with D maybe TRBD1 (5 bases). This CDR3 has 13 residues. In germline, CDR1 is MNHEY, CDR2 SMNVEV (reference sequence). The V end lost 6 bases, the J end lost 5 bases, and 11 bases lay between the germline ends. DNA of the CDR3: TGTGCCAGCAGCGGGGGGAGGCATCAGCCCCAGCATTTT. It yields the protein CASSGGRHQPQHF.

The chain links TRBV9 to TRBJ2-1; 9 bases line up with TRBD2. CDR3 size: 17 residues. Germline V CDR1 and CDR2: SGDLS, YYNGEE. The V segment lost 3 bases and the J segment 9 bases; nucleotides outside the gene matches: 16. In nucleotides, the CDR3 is TGTGCCAGCAGCGGGTCCGCACTAGCGGGCGGCCGCCCTGAGCAGTTCTTC. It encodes CASSGSALAGGRPEQFF.

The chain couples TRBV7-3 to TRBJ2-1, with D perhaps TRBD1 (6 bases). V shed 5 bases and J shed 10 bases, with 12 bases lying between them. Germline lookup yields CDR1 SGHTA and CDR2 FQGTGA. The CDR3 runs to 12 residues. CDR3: CASSTTQGEQFF. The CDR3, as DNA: TGTGCCAGCAGCACGACTCAGGGGGAGCAGTTCTTC.

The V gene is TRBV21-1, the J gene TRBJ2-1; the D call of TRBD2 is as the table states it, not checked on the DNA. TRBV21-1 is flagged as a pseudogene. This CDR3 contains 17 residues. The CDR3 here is CASTWGNQRELENEQFF. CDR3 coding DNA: TGTGCCAGCACCTGGGGGAACCAGCGGGAGTTGGAGAATGAGCAGTTCTTC.

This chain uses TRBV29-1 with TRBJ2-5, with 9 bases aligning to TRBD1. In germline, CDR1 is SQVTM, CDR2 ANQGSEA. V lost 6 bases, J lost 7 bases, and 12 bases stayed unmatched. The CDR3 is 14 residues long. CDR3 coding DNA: TGCAGCGTCCCCGTAGGGACAGGGCGGGGGACCCAGTACTTC. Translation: CSVPVGTGRGTQYF.

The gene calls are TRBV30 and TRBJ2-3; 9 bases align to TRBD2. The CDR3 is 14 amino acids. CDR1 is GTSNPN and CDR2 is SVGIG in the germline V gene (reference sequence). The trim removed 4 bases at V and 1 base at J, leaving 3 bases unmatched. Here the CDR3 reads CAWTRTSGTDTQYF. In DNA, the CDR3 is TGTGCCTGGACCAGGACTAGCGGCACAGATACGCAGTATTTT.

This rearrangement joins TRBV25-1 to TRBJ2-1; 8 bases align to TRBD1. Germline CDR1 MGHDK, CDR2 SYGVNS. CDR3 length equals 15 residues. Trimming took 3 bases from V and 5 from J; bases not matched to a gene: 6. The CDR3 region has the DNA TGTGCCAGCAGTGACCTAGGACAGGGAAACAATGAGCAGTTCTTC. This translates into CASSDLGQGNNEQFF. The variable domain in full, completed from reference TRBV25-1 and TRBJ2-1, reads EADIYQTPRYLVIGTGKKITLECSQTMGHDKMYWYQQDPGMELHLIHYSYGVNSTEKGDLSSESTVSRIRTEHFPLTLESARPSHTSQYLCASSDLGQGNNEQFFGPGTRLTVL.

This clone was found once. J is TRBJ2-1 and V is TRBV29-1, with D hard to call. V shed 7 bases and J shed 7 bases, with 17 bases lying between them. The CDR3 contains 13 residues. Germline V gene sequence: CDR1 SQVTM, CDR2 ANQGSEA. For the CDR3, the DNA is TGCAGCGCCCTTCAGGTCGCAGGAAATGAGCAGTTCTTC. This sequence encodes CSALQVAGNEQFF.

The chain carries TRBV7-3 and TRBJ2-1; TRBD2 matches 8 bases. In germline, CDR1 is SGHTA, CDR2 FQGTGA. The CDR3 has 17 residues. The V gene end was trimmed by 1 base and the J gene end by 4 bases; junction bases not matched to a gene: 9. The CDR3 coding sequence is TGTGCCAGCAGCTTAAGTCCCGGGGGGGAATCATACAATGAGCAGTTCTTC. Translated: CASSLSPGGESYNEQFF.

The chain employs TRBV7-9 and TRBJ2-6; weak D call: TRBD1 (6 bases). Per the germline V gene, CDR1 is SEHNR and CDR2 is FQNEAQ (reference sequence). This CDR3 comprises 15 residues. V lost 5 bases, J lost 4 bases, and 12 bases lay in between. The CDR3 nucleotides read TGTGCCAGCAGCCAGGGGCCAGTGGGGGCCAACGTCCTGACTTTC. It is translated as CASSQGPVGANVLTF.

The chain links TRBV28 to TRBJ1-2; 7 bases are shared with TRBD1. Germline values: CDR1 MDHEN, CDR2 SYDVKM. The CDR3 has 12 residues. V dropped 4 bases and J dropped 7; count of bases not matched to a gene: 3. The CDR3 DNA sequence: TGTGCCAGCAGTTCACAGGGGACTGGCTACACCTTC. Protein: CASSSQGTGYTF.

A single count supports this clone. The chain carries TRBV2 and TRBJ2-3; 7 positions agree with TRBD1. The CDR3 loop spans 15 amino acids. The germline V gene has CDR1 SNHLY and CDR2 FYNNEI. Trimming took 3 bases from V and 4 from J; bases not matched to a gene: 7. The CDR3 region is CASSEAEGAADTQYF. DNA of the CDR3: TGTGCCAGCAGTGAGGCCGAGGGGGCCGCAGATACGCAGTATTTT.

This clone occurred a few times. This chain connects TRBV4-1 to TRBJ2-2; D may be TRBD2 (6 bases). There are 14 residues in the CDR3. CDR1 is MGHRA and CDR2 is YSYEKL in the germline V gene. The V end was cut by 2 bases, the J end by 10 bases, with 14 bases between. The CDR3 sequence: CASSQPGAKVELFF. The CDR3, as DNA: TGCGCCAGCAGCCAACCGGGAGCGAAGGTGGAGCTGTTTTTT.

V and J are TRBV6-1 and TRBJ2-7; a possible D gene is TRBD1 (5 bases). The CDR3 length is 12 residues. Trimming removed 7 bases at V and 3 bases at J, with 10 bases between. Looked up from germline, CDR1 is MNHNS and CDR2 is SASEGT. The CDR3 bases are TGTGCCAGCATGGAAAGGGGCTACGAGCAGTACTTC. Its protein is CASMERGYEQYF.

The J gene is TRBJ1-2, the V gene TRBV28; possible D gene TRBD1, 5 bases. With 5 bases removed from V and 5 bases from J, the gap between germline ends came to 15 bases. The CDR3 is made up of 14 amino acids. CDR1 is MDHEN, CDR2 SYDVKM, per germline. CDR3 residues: CASSTGSHTYGYTF. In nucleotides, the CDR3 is TGTGCCAGCAGTACAGGATCGCACACGTATGGCTACACCTTC.

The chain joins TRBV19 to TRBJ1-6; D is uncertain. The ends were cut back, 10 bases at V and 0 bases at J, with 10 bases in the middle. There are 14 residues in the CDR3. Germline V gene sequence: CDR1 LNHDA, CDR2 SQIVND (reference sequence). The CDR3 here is CANTLSSYNSPLHF. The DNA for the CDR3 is TGTGCCAACACACTAAGCTCCTATAATTCACCCCTCCACTTT.

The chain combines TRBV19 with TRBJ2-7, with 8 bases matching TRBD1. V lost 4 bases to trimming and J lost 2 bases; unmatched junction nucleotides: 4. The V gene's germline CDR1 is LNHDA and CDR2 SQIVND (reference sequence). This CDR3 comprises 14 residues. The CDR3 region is CASSKQGDTYEQYF. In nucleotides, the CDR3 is TGTGCCAGTAGTAAACAGGGGGATACCTACGAGCAGTACTTC. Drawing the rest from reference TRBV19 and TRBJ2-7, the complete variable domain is DGGITQSPKYLFRKEGQNVTLSCEQNLNHDAMYWYRQDPGQGLRLIYYSQIVNDFQKGDIAEGYSVSREKKESFPLTVTSAQKNPTAFYLCASSKQGDTYEQYFGPGTRLTVT.

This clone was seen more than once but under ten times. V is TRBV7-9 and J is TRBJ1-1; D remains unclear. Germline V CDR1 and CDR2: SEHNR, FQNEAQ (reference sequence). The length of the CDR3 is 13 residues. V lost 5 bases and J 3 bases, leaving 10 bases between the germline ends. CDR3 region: CASSPPVHTEAFF. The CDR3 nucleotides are TGTGCCAGCAGCCCCCCCGTCCACACTGAAGCTTTCTTT.

CDR3 nucleotide sequence: TGTGCCAGCAGTACCCAGGGTTCTTCCACTGAAGCTTTCTTT. Translated, it gives CASSTQGSSTEAFF. J is TRBJ1-1 and V is TRBV28; perhaps TRBD1 as D (5 bases). CDR1 MDHEN and CDR2 SYDVKM come from the germline V gene. V lost 5 bases and J 4 bases, leaving 14 bases between the germline ends. This CDR3 is built from 14 residues.

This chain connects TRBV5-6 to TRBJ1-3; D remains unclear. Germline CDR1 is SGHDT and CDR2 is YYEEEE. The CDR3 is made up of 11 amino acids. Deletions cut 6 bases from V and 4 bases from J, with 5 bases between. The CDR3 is CASTEGNTIYF. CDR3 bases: TGTGCCAGCACCGAGGGAAACACCATATATTTT.

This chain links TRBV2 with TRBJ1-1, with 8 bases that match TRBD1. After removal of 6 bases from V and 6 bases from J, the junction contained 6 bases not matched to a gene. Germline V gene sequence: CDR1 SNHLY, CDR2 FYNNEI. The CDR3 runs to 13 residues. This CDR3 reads CASRADRAPEAFF. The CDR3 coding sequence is TGTGCCAGCAGAGCGGACAGGGCCCCTGAAGCTTTCTTT.

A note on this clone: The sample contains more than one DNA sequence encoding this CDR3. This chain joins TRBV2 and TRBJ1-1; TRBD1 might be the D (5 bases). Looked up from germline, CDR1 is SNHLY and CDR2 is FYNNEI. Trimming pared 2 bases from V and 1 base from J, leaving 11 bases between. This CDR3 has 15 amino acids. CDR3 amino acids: CASSEYGGRNTEAFF. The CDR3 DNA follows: TGTGCCAGCAGTGAATATGGGGGGAGGAACACTGAAGCTTTCTTT.

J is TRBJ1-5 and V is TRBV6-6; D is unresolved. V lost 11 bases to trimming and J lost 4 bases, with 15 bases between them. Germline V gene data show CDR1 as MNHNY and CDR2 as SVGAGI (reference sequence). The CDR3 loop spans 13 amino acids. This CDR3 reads CAAPKAANQPQHF. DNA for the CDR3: TGTGCCGCCCCGAAGGCGGCAAATCAGCCCCAGCATTTT.

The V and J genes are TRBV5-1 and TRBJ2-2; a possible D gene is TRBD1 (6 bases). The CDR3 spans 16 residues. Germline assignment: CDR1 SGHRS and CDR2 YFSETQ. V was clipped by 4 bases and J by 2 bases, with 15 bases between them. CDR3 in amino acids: CASSPNREPNTGELFF. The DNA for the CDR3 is TGCGCCAGCAGCCCGAACAGGGAGCCCAACACCGGGGAGCTGTTTTTT.

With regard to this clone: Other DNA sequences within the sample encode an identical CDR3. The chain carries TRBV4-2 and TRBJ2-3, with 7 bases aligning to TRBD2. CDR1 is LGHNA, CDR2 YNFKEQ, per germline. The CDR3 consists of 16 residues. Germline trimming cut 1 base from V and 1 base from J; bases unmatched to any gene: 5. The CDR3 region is CASSQGLAGGTDTQYF. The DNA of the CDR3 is TGTGCCAGCAGCCAAGGATTGGCGGGGGGCACAGATACGCAGTATTTT.

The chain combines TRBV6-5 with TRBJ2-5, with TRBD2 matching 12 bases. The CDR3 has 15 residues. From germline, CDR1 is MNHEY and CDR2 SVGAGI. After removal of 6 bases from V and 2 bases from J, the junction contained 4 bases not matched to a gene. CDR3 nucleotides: TGTGCCAGCAGGAGACTAGCGGGGGTGCAAGAGACCCAGTACTTC. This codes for CASRRLAGVQETQYF.

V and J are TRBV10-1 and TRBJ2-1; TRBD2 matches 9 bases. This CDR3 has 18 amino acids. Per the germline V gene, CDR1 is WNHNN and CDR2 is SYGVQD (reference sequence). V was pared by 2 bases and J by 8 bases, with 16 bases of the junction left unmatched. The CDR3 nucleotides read TGCGCCAGCAGTGAGCGCCCGGATCAGCGGGGGGCCAGGCATGAGCAGTTCTTC. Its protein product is CASSERPDQRGARHEQFF.